These T cell receptor beta chains were read from a single sample in a study of T cells expressing NK-cell markers. TCRdb reworked the 5' RACE reads into one entry per CDR3 protein, no DNA. The repertoire table contains about 460,000 distinct CDR3 sequences. What was sequenced was blood T cells: a sorted CD56 or NKG2C T cell subset, CD4+ or CD8+ T cells, or bulk PBMC T cells (not recorded which). These receptors were taken from a woman aged 50 to 65 in good health. Both conserved end residues are part of each CDR3.

cdr3_length	v_call	j_call	cdr3_aa
19	TRBV7-9	TRBJ2-7	CASSPGQRLAGDGSYEQYF
15	TRBV5-8	TRBJ1-1	CASSGRQILNTEAFF
17	TRBV7-2	TRBJ2-1	CASSFQPGTSAHNEQFF
11	TRBV30	TRBJ1-1	CAWSDREIAFF
16	TRBV5-1	TRBJ2-4	CASSLASGGAKNIQYF
14	TRBV7-9	TRBJ2-3	CASSPKRNTDTQYF
16	TRBV10-1	TRBJ2-3	CASSDPKDSYTDTQYF
14	TRBV29-1	TRBJ2-5	CSVQHTSDPETQYF
15	TRBV18	TRBJ2-1	CASSPPEIYYNEQFF
16	TRBV4-1	TRBJ1-4	CASSQASQGTRGKLFF
16	TRBV5-1	TRBJ2-1	CASSLGGLYYYNEQFF
14	TRBV24-1	TRBJ2-1	CATSEAALTNEQFF
15	TRBV7-8	TRBJ2-7	CASSLPRLGLYEQYF
15	TRBV20-1	TRBJ2-7	CSARAGPQGTYEQYF
15	TRBV20-1	TRBJ2-3	CSAVPRQGGTDTQYF
12	TRBV6-1	TRBJ2-1	CASSVVGGEQFF
17	TRBV6-5	TRBJ2-7	CASSSPSGTGRSYEQYF
11	TRBV6-5	TRBJ1-4	CASGPIEKLFF
12	TRBV7-8	TRBJ2-1	CASSLQANEQFF
15	TRBV10-1	TRBJ2-2	CASSELAGGAGELFF
15	TRBV12-3/TRBV12-4	TRBJ2-7	CASSSLGAGRYEQYF
17	TRBV7-3	TRBJ2-1	CASSLNLGGKAVNEQFF
14	TRBV4-1	TRBJ1-3	CASSQDDRGNTIYF
16	TRBV5-5	TRBJ1-1	CASSLGLTAAHTEAFF
12	TRBV24-1	TRBJ1-1	CATATGVAEAFF
16	TRBV20-1	TRBJ2-1	CSARDPSIGSYNEQFF
15	TRBV12-3/TRBV12-4	TRBJ2-1	CASSLTNGLAGGSLF
14	TRBV5-1	TRBJ2-2	CASRLFAELGELFF
13	TRBV27	TRBJ1-1	CASTKGWGTEAFF
14	TRBV25-1	TRBJ2-6	CASNTGAGANVLTF
17	TRBV7-3	TRBJ2-1	CASSTSPGTSGRNEQFF
13	TRBV3-1	TRBJ2-3	CASSRQPTDTQYF
16	TRBV4-1	TRBJ2-4	CASSQDRRAGWAIQYF
14	TRBV5-6	TRBJ2-5	CASSADRGKETQYF
17	TRBV10-1	TRBJ2-3	CASSESIREGRTDTQYF
13	TRBV6-5	TRBJ2-5	CASSEQGSETQYF
15	TRBV11-2	TRBJ2-5	CASSTKDRVGGTQYF
12	TRBV28	TRBJ2-3	CASSELGDTQYF
17	TRBV6-5	TRBJ2-7	CASSSTLRQGASYEQYF
15	TRBV27	TRBJ1-5	CASSFSGFSNQPQHF
15	TRBV19	TRBJ2-2	CASRLAGANTGELFF
14	TRBV24-1	TRBJ1-4	CATSDLGPNEKLFF
15	TRBV5-1	TRBJ2-2	CASRDGGSFVGELFF
13	TRBV10-1	TRBJ2-2	CASSAAGASWLFF
16	TRBV29-1	TRBJ2-2	CSVEDREGAARGELFF
13	TRBV29-1	TRBJ1-1	CSARDRGTTEAFF
19	TRBV10-3	TRBJ2-2	CAISEPPGLAGGDTGELFF
14	TRBV5-6	TRBJ2-7	CASSLGVRTYEQYF